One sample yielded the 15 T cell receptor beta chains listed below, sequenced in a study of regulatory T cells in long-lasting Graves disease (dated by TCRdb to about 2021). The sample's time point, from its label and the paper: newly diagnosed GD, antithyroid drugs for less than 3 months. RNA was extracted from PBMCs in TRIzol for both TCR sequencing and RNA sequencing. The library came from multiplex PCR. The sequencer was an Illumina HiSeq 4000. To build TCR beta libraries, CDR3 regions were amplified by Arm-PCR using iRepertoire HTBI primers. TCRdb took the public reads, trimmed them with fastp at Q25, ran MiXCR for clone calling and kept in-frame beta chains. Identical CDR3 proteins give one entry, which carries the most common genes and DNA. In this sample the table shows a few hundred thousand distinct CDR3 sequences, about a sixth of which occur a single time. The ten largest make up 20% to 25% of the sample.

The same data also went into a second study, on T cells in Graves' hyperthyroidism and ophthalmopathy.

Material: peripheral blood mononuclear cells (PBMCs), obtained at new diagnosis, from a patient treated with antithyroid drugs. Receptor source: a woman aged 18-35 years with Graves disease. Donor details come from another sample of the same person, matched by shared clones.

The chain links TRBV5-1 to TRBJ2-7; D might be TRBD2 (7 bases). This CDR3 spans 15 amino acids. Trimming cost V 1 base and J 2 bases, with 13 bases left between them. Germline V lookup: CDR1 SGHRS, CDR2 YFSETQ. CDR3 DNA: TGCGCCAGCAGCTTGATGGGGGGGGGCCCCTACGAGCAGTACTTC. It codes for CASSLMGGGPYEQYF.

The CDR3 DNA is TGCAGCGTTGAGTCCGGGACAGGGGGTTGGACTGAAGCTTTCTTT. It codes for CSVESGTGGWTEAFF. The chain links TRBV29-1 to TRBJ1-1; 11 bases align to TRBD1. From germline, CDR1 is SQVTM and CDR2 ANQGSEA. This CDR3 is built from 15 residues. V lost 3 bases, J lost 5 bases, and 8 bases stayed unmatched.

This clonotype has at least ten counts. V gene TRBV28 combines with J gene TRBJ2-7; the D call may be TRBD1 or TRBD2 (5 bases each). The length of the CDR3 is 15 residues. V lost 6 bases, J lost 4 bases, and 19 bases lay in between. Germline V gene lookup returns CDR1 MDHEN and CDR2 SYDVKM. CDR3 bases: TGTGCCAGCAGCCAAACCCGGGACGGAACTTACGAGCAGTACTTC. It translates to CASSQTRDGTYEQYF. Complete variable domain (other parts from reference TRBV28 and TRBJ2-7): DVKVTQSSRYLVKRTGEKVFLECVQDMDHENMFWYRQDPGLGLRLIYFSYDVKMKEKGDIPEGYSVSREKKERFSLILESASTNQTSMYLCASSQTRDGTYEQYFGPGTRLTVT.

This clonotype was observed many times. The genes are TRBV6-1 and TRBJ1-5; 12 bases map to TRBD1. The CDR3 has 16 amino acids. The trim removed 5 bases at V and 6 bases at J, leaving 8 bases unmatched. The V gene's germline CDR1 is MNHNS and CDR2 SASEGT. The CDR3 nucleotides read TGTGCCAGCAGTACAGGGGACAGGGGGCGCGGTCAGCCCCAGCATTTT. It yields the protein CASSTGDRGRGQPQHF.

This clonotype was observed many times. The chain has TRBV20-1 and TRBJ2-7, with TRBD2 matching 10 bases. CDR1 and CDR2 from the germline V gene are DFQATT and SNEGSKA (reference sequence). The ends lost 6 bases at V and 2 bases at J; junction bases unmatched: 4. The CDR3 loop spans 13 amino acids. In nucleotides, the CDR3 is TGCAGTGCCCCTCTAGCGGGGGCCTACGAGCAGTACTTC. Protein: CSAPLAGAYEQYF.

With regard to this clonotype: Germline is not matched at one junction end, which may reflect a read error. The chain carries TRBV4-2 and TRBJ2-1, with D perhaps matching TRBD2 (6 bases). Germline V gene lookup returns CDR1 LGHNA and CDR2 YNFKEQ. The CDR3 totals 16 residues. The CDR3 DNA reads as TGTGCCAACAGCCAGGCTTCTCGAGGGGAGGTAGAGGAGCAGTTCTTC. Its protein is CANSQASRGEVEEQFF.

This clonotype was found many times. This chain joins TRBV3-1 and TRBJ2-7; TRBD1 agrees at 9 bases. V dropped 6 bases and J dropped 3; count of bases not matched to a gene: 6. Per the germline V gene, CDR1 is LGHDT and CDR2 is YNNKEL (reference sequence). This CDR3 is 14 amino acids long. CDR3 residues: CASRRQGVGYEQYF. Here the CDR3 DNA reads TGTGCCAGCAGAAGACAGGGGGTTGGCTACGAGCAGTACTTC.

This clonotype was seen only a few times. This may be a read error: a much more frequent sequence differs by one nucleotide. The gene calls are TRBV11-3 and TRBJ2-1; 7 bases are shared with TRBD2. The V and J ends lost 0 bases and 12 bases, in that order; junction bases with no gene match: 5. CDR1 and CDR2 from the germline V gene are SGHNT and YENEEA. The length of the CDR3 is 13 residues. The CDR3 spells CASSLDLTGGQFF. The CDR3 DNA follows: TGTGCCAGCAGCTTAGATCTTACGGGAGGGCAGTTCTTC.

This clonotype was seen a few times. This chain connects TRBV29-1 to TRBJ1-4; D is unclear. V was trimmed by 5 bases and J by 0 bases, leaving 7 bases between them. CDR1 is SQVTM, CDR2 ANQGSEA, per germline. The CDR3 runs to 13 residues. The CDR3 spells CSVRVTTNEKLFF. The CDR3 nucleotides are TGCAGCGTTCGCGTGACAACTAATGAAAAACTGTTTTTT.

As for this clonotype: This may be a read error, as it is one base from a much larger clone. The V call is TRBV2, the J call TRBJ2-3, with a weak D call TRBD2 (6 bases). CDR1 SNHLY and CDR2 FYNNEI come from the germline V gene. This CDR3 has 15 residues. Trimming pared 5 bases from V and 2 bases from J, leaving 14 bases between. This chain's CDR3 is CASSSQWRVTDTQYF. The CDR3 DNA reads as TGTGCCAGCAGTTCACAGTGGAGGGTCACAGATACGCAGTATTTT.

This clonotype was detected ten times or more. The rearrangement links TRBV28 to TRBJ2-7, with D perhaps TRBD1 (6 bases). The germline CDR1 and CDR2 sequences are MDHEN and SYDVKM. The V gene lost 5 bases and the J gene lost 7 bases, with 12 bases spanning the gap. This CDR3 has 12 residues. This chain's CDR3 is CASSPWGLEQYF. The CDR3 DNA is TGTGCCAGCAGTCCATGGGGGCTAGAGCAGTACTTC.

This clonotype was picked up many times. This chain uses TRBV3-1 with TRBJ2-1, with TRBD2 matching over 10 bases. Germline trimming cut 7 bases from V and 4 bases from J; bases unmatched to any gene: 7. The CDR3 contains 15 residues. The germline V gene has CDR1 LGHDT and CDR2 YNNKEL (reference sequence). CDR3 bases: TGTGCCAGCACCCTTGGACTAGCGGCATACAATGAGCAGTTCTTC. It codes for CASTLGLAAYNEQFF.

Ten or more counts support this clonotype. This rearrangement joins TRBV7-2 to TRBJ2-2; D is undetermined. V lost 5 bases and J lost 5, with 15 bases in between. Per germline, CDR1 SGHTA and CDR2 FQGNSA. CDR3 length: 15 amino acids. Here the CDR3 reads CASSRDPLGTGELFF. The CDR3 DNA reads TGTGCCAGCAGCCGAGACCCCTTAGGGACCGGGGAGCTGTTTTTT.

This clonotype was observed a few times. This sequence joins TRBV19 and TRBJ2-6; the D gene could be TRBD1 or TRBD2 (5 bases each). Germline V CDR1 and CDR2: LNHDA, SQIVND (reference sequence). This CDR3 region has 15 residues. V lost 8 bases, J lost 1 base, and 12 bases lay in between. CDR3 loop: CASGRGESGANVLTF. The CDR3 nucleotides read TGTGCCAGTGGTCGAGGGGAGTCTGGGGCCAACGTCCTGACTTTC. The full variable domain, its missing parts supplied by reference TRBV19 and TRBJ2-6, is DGGITQSPKYLFRKEGQNVTLSCEQNLNHDAMYWYRQDPGQGLRLIYYSQIVNDFQKGDIAEGYSVSREKKESFPLTVTSAQKNPTAFYLCASGRGESGANVLTFGAGSRLTVL.

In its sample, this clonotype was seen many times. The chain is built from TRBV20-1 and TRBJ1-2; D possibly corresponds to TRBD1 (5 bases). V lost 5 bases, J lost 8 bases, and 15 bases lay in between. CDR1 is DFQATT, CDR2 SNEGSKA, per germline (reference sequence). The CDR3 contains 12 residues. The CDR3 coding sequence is TGCAGTGCTTGGGACCTACAAGGGGGCTACACCTTC. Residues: CSAWDLQGGYTF.